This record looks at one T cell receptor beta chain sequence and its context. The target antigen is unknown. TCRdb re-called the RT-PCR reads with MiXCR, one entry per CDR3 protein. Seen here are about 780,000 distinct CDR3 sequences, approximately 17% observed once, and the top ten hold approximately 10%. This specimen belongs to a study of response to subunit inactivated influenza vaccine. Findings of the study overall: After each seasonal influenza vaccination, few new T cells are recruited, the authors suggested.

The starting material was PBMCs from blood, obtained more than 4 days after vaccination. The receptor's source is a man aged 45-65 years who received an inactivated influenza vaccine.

CDR3 in amino acids: CASSYGSLDTGELFF. The CDR3 bases are TGTGCCAGCAGTTACGGGTCCCTAGACACCGGGGAGCTGTTTTTT. V and J are TRBV6-2 or TRBV6-3 and TRBJ2-2; D is undetermined. Germline-derived CDR1 and CDR2 are MNHEY and SVGEGT. Trimming shortened V by 2 bases and J by 3 bases, and 10 bases separated the two germline ends. This CDR3 region has 15 residues.